This T cell receptor beta chain comes out of a study of T cells in Graves' hyperthyroidism and ophthalmopathy. Germline CDR1 and CDR2: MNHEY and SMNVEV (reference sequence). The CDR3 contains 13 residues. Trimming took off 0 bases at V and 4 bases at J, with 6 bases between the two ends. Ophthalmopathy patients all had a Clinical Activity Score of at least 3, a NOSPECS grade of at least 4 and disease under 3 months old. Lactation, pregnancy, other autoimmune disease or uncontrolled infection excluded patients. Orbital computed tomography, thyroid ultrasound, serum thyroxine and TRAb, and clinical symptoms together informed the diagnoses. This clonotype has ten or more counts. Amplified TCR beta CDR3 regions derived from RNA transcripts. Primed by the HTBI set, a first-round RT-PCR was run on the TCR CDR3. Via MiXCR, TCRdb re-called the multiplex PCR reads, giving one row per CDR3 protein. The profile shows 400,000 to 550,000 distinct CDR3 sequences, roughly 25% of them singletons.

The gene calls are TRBV27 and TRBJ1-2; D is uncertain. This receptor was identified in a woman younger than 45 with Graves' ophthalmopathy. The specimen sequenced was blood. The DNA for the CDR3 is TGTGCCAGCAGTTTATCAGGGCGCTATGGCTACACCTTC. Amino acid sequence: CASSLSGRYGYTF.